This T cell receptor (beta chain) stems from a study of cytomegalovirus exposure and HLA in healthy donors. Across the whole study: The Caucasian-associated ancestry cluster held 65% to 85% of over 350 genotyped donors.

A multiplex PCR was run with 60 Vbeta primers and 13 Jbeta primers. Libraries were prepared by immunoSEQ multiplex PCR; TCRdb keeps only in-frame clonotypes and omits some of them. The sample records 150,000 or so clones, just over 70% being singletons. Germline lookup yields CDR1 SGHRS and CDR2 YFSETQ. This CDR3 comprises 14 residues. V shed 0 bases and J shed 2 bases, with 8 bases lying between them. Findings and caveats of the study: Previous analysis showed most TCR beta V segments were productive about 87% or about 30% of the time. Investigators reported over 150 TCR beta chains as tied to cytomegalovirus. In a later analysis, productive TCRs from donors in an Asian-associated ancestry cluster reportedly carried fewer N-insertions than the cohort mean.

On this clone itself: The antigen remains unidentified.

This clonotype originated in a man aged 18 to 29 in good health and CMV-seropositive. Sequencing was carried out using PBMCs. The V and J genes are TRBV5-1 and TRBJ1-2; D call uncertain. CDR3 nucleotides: TGCGCCAGCAGCTTGGACACACCAAACTATGGCTACACCTTC. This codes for CASSLDTPNYGYTF. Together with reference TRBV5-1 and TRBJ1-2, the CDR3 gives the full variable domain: KAGVTQTPRYLIKTRGQQVTLSCSPISGHRSVSWYQQTPGQGLQFLFEYFSETQRNKGNFPGRFSGRQFSNSRSEMNVSTLELGDSALYLCASSLDTPNYGYTFGSGTRLTVV.